This TCR beta chain emerged from a study of shared clonotypes between healthy human individuals. Trimming shortened V by 5 bases and J by 4 bases, and 17 bases separated the two germline ends. CDR1 and CDR2 (germline): SEHNR, FQNEAQ (reference sequence). This CDR3 region has 15 residues. The test was conducted at deep level. The sorted-subset replicate PCRs were given approximately 190 ng DNA, which is roughly 30,000 T cell genomes. The repertoire was sequenced with immunoSEQ multiplex PCR; TCRdb's copy has only in-frame clones and lacks some. The table has 1.6 million or so clones, approximately 97% seen once; the top ten hold over 1%.

The TCR comes from a man aged 25 to 40 in good health. Sequenced: naive CD4+ T cells sorted from blood. Subset defined: CD45RA+ positively selected. The chain carries TRBV7-9 and TRBJ1-1; possible D gene TRBD1, 5 bases. Here the CDR3 reads CASSHPGSGTTEAFF. Here the CDR3 DNA reads TGTGCCAGCAGCCACCCTGGGTCAGGGACCACTGAAGCTTTCTTT. Drawing the rest from reference TRBV7-9 and TRBJ1-1, the complete variable domain is DTGVSQNPRHKITKRGQNVTFRCDPISEHNRLYWYRQTLGQGPEFLTYFQNEAQLEKSRLLSDRFSAERPKGSFSTLEIQRTEQGDSAMYLCASSHPGSGTTEAFFGQGTRLTVV.